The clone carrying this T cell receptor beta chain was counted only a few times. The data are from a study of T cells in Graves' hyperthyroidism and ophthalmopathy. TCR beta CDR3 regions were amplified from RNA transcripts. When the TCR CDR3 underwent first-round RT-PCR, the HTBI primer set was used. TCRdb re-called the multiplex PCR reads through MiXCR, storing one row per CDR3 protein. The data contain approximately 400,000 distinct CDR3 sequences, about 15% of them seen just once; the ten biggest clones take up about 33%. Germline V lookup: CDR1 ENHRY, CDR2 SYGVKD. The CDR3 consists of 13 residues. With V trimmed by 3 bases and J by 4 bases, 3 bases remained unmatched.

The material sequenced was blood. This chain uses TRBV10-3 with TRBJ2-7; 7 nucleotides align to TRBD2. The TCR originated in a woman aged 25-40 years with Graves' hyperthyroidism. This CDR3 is CAISETSVYEQYF. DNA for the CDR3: TGTGCCATCAGTGAAACTAGCGTATACGAGCAGTACTTC.